The 25 T cell receptor beta chains below all came from one sample that was sequenced in a study of cytomegalovirus exposure and HLA in healthy donors. PCR amplification relied on 60 Vbeta primers (plus 13 Jbeta primers). Using immunoSEQ multiplex PCR, the repertoire was profiled, and TCRdb retains in-frame clones only, with some absent. The sample lists 85,000 to 95,000 clones; 7.6% were seen once. The sample was PBMCs. These TCRs come from a man over 45 in good health and CMV-seronegative.

The chain combines TRBV25-1 with TRBJ2-2; 8 nucleotides line up with TRBD1. Germline CDR1 reads MGHDK; CDR2 reads SYGVNS. The length of the CDR3 is 17 residues. With V trimmed by 3 bases and J by 3 bases, 9 bases remained unmatched. CDR3 sequence (DNA): TGTGCCAGCAGTGACCCCCTCAGGACAGGGTACACCGGGGAGCTGTTTTTT. Encoded protein: CASSDPLRTGYTGELFF.

This clone came up a few times. The chain uses TRBV28 and TRBJ2-2; no firm D call. Trimming pared 5 bases from V and 1 base from J, leaving 11 bases between. CDR1 is MDHEN, CDR2 SYDVKM, per germline. The CDR3 spans 15 residues. The CDR3 loop is CASSGAEKNTGELFF. CDR3 bases: TGTGCCAGCAGTGGCGCGGAAAAGAACACCGGGGAGCTGTTTTTT. Complete variable domain (other parts from reference TRBV28 and TRBJ2-2): DVKVTQSSRYLVKRTGEKVFLECVQDMDHENMFWYRQDPGLGLRLIYFSYDVKMKEKGDIPEGYSVSREKKERFSLILESASTNQTSMYLCASSGAEKNTGELFFGEGSRLTVL.

The V call is TRBV6-5, the J call TRBJ1-6; possibly TRBD1 for D (6 bases). Germline lookup yields CDR1 MNHEY and CDR2 SVGAGI. The V end lost 4 bases, the J end lost 7 bases, and 14 bases lay between the germline ends. This CDR3 has 15 residues. This CDR3 is CASSSYAGVNSPLHF. Written as DNA, the CDR3 is TGTGCCAGCAGTTCGTATGCAGGGGTGAATTCACCCCTCCACTTT.

The chain uses TRBV6-6 and TRBJ2-5; 7 nucleotides align to TRBD2. The CDR3 loop spans 14 amino acids. V lost 8 bases and J lost 5; bases outside the gene matches: 11. CDR1 and CDR2 (germline): MNHNY, SVGAGI (reference sequence). Here the CDR3 DNA reads TGTGCCAGCGGACCACGGGGGGTAAGGGAGACCCAGTACTTC. This gives the protein CASGPRGVRETQYF.

This clone was counted only a few times. The chain links TRBV4-1 to TRBJ2-7; TRBD1 aligns across 10 bases. V was clipped by 5 bases and J by 1 base; unmatched bases: 2. This CDR3 has 14 residues. Germline V gene lookup returns CDR1 MGHRA and CDR2 YSYEKL. CDR3 region: CASSWDRGSYEQYF. As DNA, the CDR3 is TGCGCCAGCAGCTGGGACAGGGGTTCCTACGAGCAGTACTTC.

V and J are TRBV5-1 and TRBJ2-2; TRBD1 aligns across 8 bases. Germline V gene lookup returns CDR1 SGHRS and CDR2 YFSETQ. J was trimmed by 4 bases and V by 4 bases; bases with no gene match: 9. This CDR3 region has 16 residues. The CDR3 coding sequence is TGCGCCAGCAGCCGGATTGGACAGGGTGGCACCGGGGAGCTGTTTTTT. It translates to CASSRIGQGGTGELFF. Looking up the rest from reference TRBV5-1 and TRBJ2-2 gives the full variable domain: KAGVTQTPRYLIKTRGQQVTLSCSPISGHRSVSWYQQTPGQGLQFLFEYFSETQRNKGNFPGRFSGRQFSNSRSEMNVSTLELGDSALYLCASSRIGQGGTGELFFGEGSRLTVL.

The J gene is TRBJ2-5, the V gene TRBV29-1; D is perhaps TRBD2 (5 bases). Germline CDR1 SQVTM, CDR2 ANQGSEA. This CDR3 contains 12 residues. Trimming pared 4 bases from V and 5 bases from J, leaving 11 bases between. As DNA, the CDR3 is TGCAGCGTTGTCATTAAGCGGGAGACCCAGTACTTC. Amino acids: CSVVIKRETQYF.

This sequence joins TRBV5-6 and TRBJ2-1; the match to TRBD2 covers 10 bases. Unmatched junction bases numbered 8, after V lost 0 bases and J lost 8 bases. The CDR3 loop spans 16 amino acids. Germline CDR1 reads SGHDT; CDR2 reads YYEEEE. The CDR3 region has the DNA TGTGCCAGCAGCTTGGCCGAGCGGGAGGGCCTTGATGAGCAGTTCTTC. Translation gives CASSLAEREGLDEQFF.

The J gene is TRBJ1-3, the V gene TRBV5-5; D not resolved. CDR3 length: 15 amino acids. V shed 1 base and J shed 0 bases, with 8 bases lying between them. The germline CDR1 and CDR2 sequences are SGHKS and YYEKEE (reference sequence). In nucleotides, the CDR3 is TGTGCCAGCAGCTTGTCGGGGAGCTCTGGAAACACCATATATTTT. Protein sequence: CASSLSGSSGNTIYF.

This clone has more than one count but fewer than ten. The chain combines TRBV9 with TRBJ1-2; no clear D. This CDR3 is built from 14 residues. V shed 0 bases and J shed 6 bases, with 12 bases lying between them. Germline V gives CDR1 SGDLS, CDR2 YYNGEE. The CDR3 DNA is TGTGCCAGCAGCGTAGATGCGGGTGGAGATGGCTACACCTTC. Encoded protein: CASSVDAGGDGYTF.

This chain uses TRBV6-5 with TRBJ1-1; D perhaps matches TRBD1 (6 bases). V lost 5 bases and J lost 9, with 19 bases in between. Germline CDR1 MNHEY, CDR2 SVGAGI. The length of the CDR3 is 14 residues. The CDR3 nucleotides are TGTGCCAGCAGTCGACACCGGGGGGCTCAGAAAGCTTTCTTT. Its protein product is CASSRHRGAQKAFF.

The V and J genes are TRBV27 and TRBJ2-1; TRBD1 might be the D (5 bases). CDR1 MNHEY and CDR2 SMNVEV come from the germline V gene (reference sequence). The CDR3 loop spans 17 amino acids. V gave up 6 bases and J gave up 0 bases, with 18 bases separating them. The CDR3 bases are TGTGCCAGCAGCCTTAGGGGTTTAAGGGACTCCTACAATGAGCAGTTCTTC. Translated: CASSLRGLRDSYNEQFF.

The table lists this clone with a few counts. The chain carries TRBV11-3 and TRBJ2-5, with D possibly being TRBD2 (6 bases). CDR3 size: 16 residues. Trimming removed 4 bases from V and 0 bases from J, with 15 bases in between. Germline CDR1 and CDR2: SGHNT and YENEEA. CDR3 region: CASSSGDSSYQETQYF. The CDR3 DNA follows: TGTGCCAGCAGCTCCGGGGACTCTTCGTACCAAGAGACCCAGTACTTC.

This chain joins TRBV6-5 and TRBJ1-6; D possibly corresponds to TRBD1 (5 bases). V was clipped by 6 bases and J by 10 bases, with 13 bases between them. Per germline, CDR1 MNHEY and CDR2 SVGAGI. CDR3 length: 13 residues. The CDR3 sequence: CASSPQQESPLHF. Written as DNA, the CDR3 is TGTGCCAGCAGCCCTCAACAGGAATCACCCCTCCACTTT.

The V call is TRBV6-1, the J call TRBJ1-1; D uncertain. Germline CDR1 MNHNS, CDR2 SASEGT. The CDR3 is 11 residues long. Deletions cut 7 bases from V and 1 base from J, with 4 bases between. CDR3 bases: TGTGCCAGCAATAGGAACACTGAAGCTTTCTTT. This gives the protein CASNRNTEAFF.

This clone was counted a few times. The rearrangement links TRBV19 to TRBJ2-5, with a possible D match to TRBD2 (6 bases). This CDR3 is built from 17 residues. With 2 bases removed from V and 1 base from J, the gap between germline ends came to 17 bases. Germline CDR1 LNHDA, CDR2 SQIVND (reference sequence). The CDR3 DNA sequence: TGTGCCAGTAGTATACACCATAGCGGAGCCATCCAAGAGACCCAGTACTTC. Translation: CASSIHHSGAIQETQYF.

This clone has a handful of counts. The chain combines TRBV6-6 with TRBJ1-1; a weak D match, TRBD1 (5 bases). The CDR3 runs to 13 residues. Trimming removed 2 bases at V and 4 bases at J, with 8 bases between. CDR1 is MNHNY and CDR2 is SVGAGI in the germline V gene (reference sequence). CDR3 sequence (DNA): TGTGCCAGCAGTTACGGGGGAGGCACTGAAGCTTTCTTT. Protein sequence: CASSYGGGTEAFF.

The chain carries TRBV7-8 and TRBJ2-3; D is unclear. V lost 1 base and J lost 4, with 12 bases in between. Germline lookup yields CDR1 SGHVS and CDR2 FQNEAQ. CDR3 size: 15 residues. CDR3 sequence: CASSLEASGPDTQYF. The CDR3 DNA follows: TGTGCCAGCAGCTTAGAGGCTAGTGGTCCAGATACGCAGTATTTT.

The rearrangement links TRBV6-6 to TRBJ2-7; perhaps TRBD1 as D (7 bases). The CDR3 runs 16 residues. Per germline, CDR1 MNHNY and CDR2 SVGAGI (reference sequence). Trimming removed 6 bases at V and 2 bases at J, with 20 bases between. CDR3 sequence reads: CASSLQGWRGPYEQYF. CDR3 nucleotides: TGTGCCAGCAGCCTACAGGGGTGGAGGGGTCCCTACGAGCAGTACTTC.

The chain uses TRBV6-5 and TRBJ2-5; weak D call: TRBD1 (5 bases). The J call may be faulty, since TRBJ2-7 better matches the DNA end. This CDR3 contains 13 residues. CDR1 is MNHEY, CDR2 SVGAGI, per germline. The CDR3 loop reads CASSYSSRGEQYF. The CDR3 DNA sequence: TGTGCCAGCAGTTACTCGAGTAGGGGCGAGCAGTACTTC.

This clone was counted a few times. The chain carries TRBV27 and TRBJ1-6; D gene ambiguous. Germline V CDR1 and CDR2: MNHEY, SMNVEV (reference sequence). The CDR3 extends over 14 amino acids. Trimming stripped 6 bases from V and 2 bases from J, with 8 bases between. The CDR3 DNA reads as TGTGCCAGCAGGACGGAGACCTATAATTCACCCCTCCACTTT. Protein sequence: CASRTETYNSPLHF.

This clone turned up a few times. The chain is built from TRBV9 and TRBJ1-1, with 9 bases identical to TRBD1. Germline CDR1 is SGDLS and CDR2 is YYNGEE. This CDR3 contains 18 residues. V shed 0 bases and J 0 bases; nucleotides not matched to a gene: 9. In nucleotides, the CDR3 is TGTGCCAGCAGCGTAGGAATACAGGGGGCGCATCTGAACACTGAAGCTTTCTTT. It encodes CASSVGIQGAHLNTEAFF. Using reference TRBV9 and TRBJ1-1 for the parts outside the CDR3, the full variable domain is DSGVTQTPKHLITATGQRVTLRCSPRSGDLSVYWYQQSLDQGLQFLIQYYNGEERAKGNILERFSAQQFPDLHSELNLSSLELGDSALYFCASSVGIQGAHLNTEAFFGQGTRLTVV.

This clone turned up a few times. The rearrangement joins TRBV4-3 to TRBJ1-2, with 9 bases that match TRBD1. Per germline, CDR1 LGHNA and CDR2 YSLEER. The ends lost 1 base at V and 3 bases at J; junction bases unmatched: 3. This CDR3 is built from 15 residues. The CDR3 coding sequence is TGCGCCAGCAGCCAAGTAACAGGGGGCGACTATGGCTACACCTTC. It translates to CASSQVTGGDYGYTF.

A few counts support this clone. V and J are TRBV15 and TRBJ2-1; 7 positions agree with TRBD2. V lost 1 base, J lost 4 bases, and 7 bases stayed unmatched. Germline lookup yields CDR1 LNHNV and CDR2 YYDKDF (reference sequence). This CDR3 spans 16 amino acids. The DNA of the CDR3 is TGTGCCACCAGCAGAGTTGAGGGAGGGTCTTACAATGAGCAGTTCTTC. This encodes CATSRVEGGSYNEQFF.

This clone showed up just a few times. The J gene is TRBJ2-3, the V gene TRBV5-1; 8 bases are shared with TRBD1. The V gene's germline CDR1 is SGHRS and CDR2 YFSETQ. V lost 4 bases and J lost 1; bases outside the gene matches: 2. This CDR3 contains 14 residues. CDR3 sequence: CASSKGQGTDTQYF. In nucleotides, the CDR3 is TGCGCCAGCAGCAAGGGACAGGGCACAGATACGCAGTATTTT.